This T cell receptor beta chain was captured by sequencing in a study of cytomegalovirus exposure and HLA in healthy donors. Primers: 60 Vbeta forward and 13 Jbeta reverse. The assay was immunoSEQ multiplex PCR, and TCRdb's table has in-frame clones only and misses some. The table shows about 140,000 clones, with roughly 73% occurring only once. As for this clone: Antigen unknown.

V dropped 5 bases and J dropped 6 bases, with 8 bases sitting between them. Per the germline V gene, CDR1 is MNHNS and CDR2 is SASEGT. The CDR3 has 12 residues. Overall study findings and caveats: Many donors shared some public TCRs, even though most TCR sequences were rare.

The chain links TRBV6-1 to TRBJ1-5; D remains unclear. This TCR derives from a female donor in good health and CMV-seronegative. The sequencing sample was made of PBMCs. The CDR3 loop reads CASSQDGQPQHF. In DNA form, the CDR3 reads TGTGCCAGCAGTCAAGACGGTCAGCCCCAGCATTTT.